A selection of T cell receptor beta chains follows, all from one sample in a study of post-analysis software for immune sequencing data. TCRdb re-called the PCR reads with MiXCR, one entry per CDR3 protein. The sample gives 400,000 to 500,000 distinct CDR3 sequences, 30% to 45% of which show up once; approximately 7.6% is in the top ten. The sequenced material came from blood. The receptors were gathered from a girl under 10 years old with multiple sclerosis. The CDR3 runs from the conserved cysteine through the conserved F or W. A D gene is named only where the DNA matches it firmly. Not all rows give a size; the values are once, few, many and, for expanded clones, a class.

>TRBJ1-4|few|NA|15|TRBV5-6
CASSLEVQSGEKLFF
TGTGCCAGCAGCTTGGAAGTCCAGTCGGGCGAAAAACTGTTTTTT
>TRBJ2-1|NA|NA|15|TRBV5-1
CASSLEGSSYNEQFF
TGCGCCAGCAGCTTGGAGGGAAGCTCCTACAATGAGCAGTTCTTC
>TRBJ2-1|NA|TRBD1|17|TRBV5-5
CASSLRMGTVRNNEQFF
TGTGCCAGCAGCTTGCGGATGGGGACAGTCAGGAACAATGAGCAGTTCTTC
>TRBJ2-7|NA|NA|14|TRBV5-1
CASSGEDRQYEQYF
TGCGCCAGCAGCGGCGAGGACAGACAATACGAGCAGTACTTC
>TRBJ2-3|many|TRBD1|14|TRBV27
CASSHQGDADTQYF
TGTGCCAGCAGTCACCAGGGGGATGCAGATACGCAGTATTTT
>TRBJ2-5|many|TRBD2|17|TRBV5-5
CASSPIYSSGSQETQYF
TGTGCCAGCAGCCCCATCTACTCTAGCGGCTCCCAAGAGACCCAGTACTTC
>TRBJ1-2|NA|NA|13|TRBV5-5
CASSLGANYGYTF
TGTGCCAGCAGCTTGGGTGCTAACTATGGCTACACCTTC
>TRBJ2-7|NA|NA|14|TRBV7-2
CASSLVQGINEQYF
TGTGCCAGCAGCTTGGTCCAGGGGATCAACGAGCAGTACTTC
>TRBJ2-7|NA|TRBD2|16|TRBV9
CASSVAASGKTYEQYF
TGTGCCAGCAGCGTAGCGGCTAGCGGAAAAACCTACGAGCAGTACTTC
>TRBJ2-1|NA|TRBD2|15|TRBV7-9
CASSQTSGRVDEQFF
TGTGCCAGCAGCCAGACTAGCGGGAGAGTAGATGAGCAGTTCTTC
>TRBJ2-3|few|NA|16|TRBV7-9
CASSLIVVPAWDTQYF
TGTGCCAGCAGCTTAATTGTAGTCCCGGCATGGGATACGCAGTATTTT
>TRBJ2-6|NA|TRBD1|16|TRBV2
CASNRGEVPGANVLTF
TGTGCCAGCAACAGGGGGGAAGTCCCTGGGGCCAACGTCCTGACTTTC
>TRBJ2-2|NA|TRBD2|13|TRBV20-1
CSGNSGNTGERFF
TGCAGTGGAAATAGCGGGAACACCGGGGAGCGGTTTTTT
>TRBJ1-5|NA|TRBD1|17|TRBV6-6
CASSSAGTAYTSQPQHF
TGTGCCAGCAGTTCAGCGGGGACAGCATACACGAGTCAGCCCCAGCATTTT
>TRBJ1-2|NA|TRBD1|12|TRBV12-3/TRBV12-4
CASSDRGVGYTF
TGTGCCAGCAGTGACAGGGGAGTTGGCTACACCTTC
>TRBJ2-3|few|TRBD2|16|TRBV20-1
CSARVAGARRWDTQYF
TGCAGTGCTAGAGTTGCGGGAGCCCGACGCTGGGATACGCAGTATTTT
>TRBJ2-3|many|NA|18|TRBV27
CASSSFPPDSPTTDTQYF
TGTGCCAGCAGTTCCTTCCCCCCGGACTCGCCAACTACAGATACGCAGTATTTT
>TRBJ2-5|once|NA|15|TRBV5-1
CASSLERTEYNEQYF
TGCGCCAGCAGCTTGGAGCGGACAGAGTACAATGAGCAGTACTTC
>TRBJ2-5|NA|NA|12|TRBV29-1
CSVGQSQETQYF
TGCAGCGTTGGACAGTCCCAAGAGACCCAGTACTTC
>TRBJ2-1|NA|NA|12|TRBV28
CASSFTYNEQFF
TGTGCCAGCAGTTTTACCTACAATGAGCAGTTCTTC
>TRBJ2-1|NA|NA|17|TRBV5-1
CASSFFQTAEIYNEQFF
TGCGCCAGCAGCTTTTTTCAGACAGCCGAGATCTACAATGAGCAGTTCTTC
>TRBJ2-7|many|TRBD2|13|TRBV6-2/TRBV6-3
CASAGLASYEQYF
TGTGCCAGCGCGGGACTAGCGTCCTACGAGCAGTACTTC
>TRBJ1-1|NA|NA|15|TRBV29-1
CSVRRAGGAVTEAFF
TGCAGCGTTCGAAGAGCCGGGGGGGCGGTCACTGAAGCTTTCTTT
>TRBJ2-7|NA|TRBD1|14|TRBV5-1
CASTQTGSSYEQYF
TGCGCCAGCACCCAGACAGGGAGCTCCTACGAGCAGTACTTC
>TRBJ2-1|NA|NA|13|TRBV10-3
CAIKESSYNEQFF
TGTGCCATCAAGGAGAGCTCCTACAATGAGCAGTTCTTC
>TRBJ2-5|NA|NA|13|TRBV28
CASSLSEQETQYF
TGTGCCAGCAGTTTATCGGAGCAAGAGACCCAGTACTTC
>TRBJ1-5|NA|NA|16|TRBV7-2
CASSLEGGTGNQPQHF
TGTGCCAGCAGCTTAGAGGGGGGGACGGGCAATCAGCCCCAGCATTTT
>TRBJ2-7|few|TRBD1|15|TRBV7-9
CASSSSWTGLTEQYF
TGTGCCAGCAGCTCAAGCTGGACAGGACTCACCGAGCAGTACTTC
>TRBJ2-7|NA|NA|17|TRBV7-2
CASSSGHKLSSSYEQYF
TGTGCCAGCAGCTCCGGGCATAAACTCTCCAGCTCCTACGAGCAGTACTTC
>TRBJ1-2|NA|NA|14|TRBV4-1
CASSQDGQDYGYTF
TGCGCCAGCAGCCAAGACGGGCAGGACTATGGCTACACCTTC
>TRBJ2-7|few|NA|13|TRBV4-1
CASSQGGRNEQYF
TGCGCCAGCAGCCAGGGGGGAAGGAACGAGCAGTACTTC
>TRBJ2-2|NA|TRBD1|16|TRBV7-9
CASSSGQGFYTGELFF
TGTGCCAGCAGCTCCGGACAGGGCTTTTACACCGGGGAGCTGTTTTTT
>TRBJ2-7|NA|TRBD2|17|TRBV4-3
CASSQDAGGTSGFEQYF
TGCGCCAGCAGCCAAGACGCAGGCGGGACTAGCGGTTTCGAGCAGTACTTC
>TRBJ1-1|few|TRBD1|18|TRBV6-5
CASSYSGTGIFMNTEAFF
TGTGCCAGCAGTTACTCCGGGACAGGGATATTCATGAACACTGAAGCTTTCTTT
>TRBJ1-5|few|TRBD1|15|TRBV2
CASRRTGGSDQPQHF
TGTGCCAGCAGACGGACAGGGGGCAGCGATCAGCCCCAGCATTTT
>TRBJ2-7|NA|NA|13|TRBV6-1
CATPRGEFYEQYF
TGTGCCACCCCAAGGGGGGAGTTCTACGAGCAGTACTTC
>TRBJ2-7|NA|TRBD1|13|TRBV20-1
CSANPGQGDEQYF
TGCAGTGCCAACCCCGGACAGGGTGACGAGCAGTACTTC
>TRBJ1-2|NA|NA|13|TRBV29-1
CSVEGGPVLGYTF
TGCAGCGTTGAAGGGGGCCCAGTCCTTGGCTACACCTTC
>TRBJ2-3|NA|NA|15|TRBV6-5
CAGSYAHGSTDTQYF
TGTGCCGGCAGTTACGCGCACGGAAGCACAGATACGCAGTATTTT
>TRBJ2-7|NA|TRBD2|20|TRBV4-1
CASSQDYGLAGSTTWDEQYF
TGCGCCAGCAGCCAAGACTACGGACTAGCGGGATCCACCACCTGGGACGAGCAGTACTTC
>TRBJ1-5|many|NA|14|TRBV12-3/TRBV12-4
CASSLTGSNQPQHF
TGTGCCAGCAGTTTAACCGGGAGCAATCAGCCCCAGCATTTT
>TRBJ2-4|few|NA|14|TRBV29-1
CSVEAPPAKNIQYF
TGCAGCGTTGAAGCACCCCCAGCCAAAAACATTCAGTACTTC
>TRBJ2-5|NA|TRBD2|17|TRBV6-5
CASSYSPGLAGGETQYF
TGTGCCAGCAGTTACTCCCCGGGACTAGCGGGTGGAGAGACCCAGTACTTC
>TRBJ2-4|few|NA|12|TRBV7-9
CASTPLTDIQYF
TGTGCCAGCACCCCTCTGACAGACATTCAGTACTTC
>TRBJ2-2|NA|NA|15|TRBV7-2
CASSLGSRVGGELFF
TGTGCCAGCAGCTTAGGGTCCAGGGTAGGCGGGGAGCTGTTTTTT
>TRBJ1-6|NA|TRBD1|15|TRBV20-1
CSAVRQGYDNSPLHF
TGCAGTGCTGTTAGACAGGGGTACGATAATTCACCCCTCCACTTT